This is a list of T cell receptor beta chains from one sample in a study of T cell responses to AZD1222 COVID-19 vaccine. The assay was immunoSEQ multiplex PCR, and TCRdb's table has in-frame clones only and misses some. The sample records tens of thousands of clones, approximately 90% being singletons. Sequencing was performed on peripheral blood, taken 28 days after the second AZD1222 dose. All receptors come from an adult who received the AZD1222 COVID-19 vaccine. Both conserved end residues are part of each CDR3. A D gene is named only where the DNA matches it firmly. Part of the rows lack a size; the others show once, few, many or a class for expanded clones.

TRBJ1-5 | NA | TRBV4-1 | NA | CASSQEAADSNQPQHF | TGCGCCAGCAGCCAAGAAGCCGCCGATAGCAATCAGCCCCAGCATTTT
TRBJ2-2 | NA | TRBV9 | NA | CASSVGFTGELFF | TGTGCCAGCAGCGTAGGGTTCACCGGGGAGCTGTTTTTT
TRBJ2-3 | NA | TRBV27 | NA | CASSPLARTDTQYF | TGTGCCAGCAGCCCCTTAGCTAGGACAGATACGCAGTATTTT
TRBJ2-3 | NA | TRBV30 | NA | CAWGRGDTQYF | TGTGCCTGGGGGAGGGGGGATACGCAGTATTTT
TRBJ2-7 | TRBD1 | TRBV27 | NA | CASSLTGVSLYEQYF | TGTGCCAGCAGTTTAACAGGGGTTAGTCTCTACGAGCAGTACTTC
TRBJ1-1 | NA | TRBV19 | NA | CASSTGAPEAFF | TGTGCCAGTAGTACGGGGGCTCCTGAAGCTTTCTTT
TRBJ2-3 | NA | TRBV19 | NA | CASSTLGVRDQYF | TGTGCCAGTAGTACCCTCGGGGTGCGGGATCAGTATTTT
TRBJ2-7 | TRBD1 | TRBV24-1 | NA | CATSDIPGQGIYEQYF | TGTGCCACCAGTGATATACCGGGACAGGGTATCTACGAGCAGTACTTC
TRBJ1-1 | NA | TRBV24-1 | NA | CATSDNRDMAFF | TGTGCCACCAGTGATAACCGGGACATGGCTTTCTTT
TRBJ2-1 | TRBD2 | TRBV6-4 | NA | CASSALLAGDNEQFF | TGTGCCAGCAGTGCCCTGCTAGCGGGGGACAATGAGCAGTTCTTC
TRBJ1-2 | TRBD1 | TRBV3-1/TRBV3-2 | NA | CASSQGSSGGGYGYTF | TGTGCCAGCAGCCAAGGGAGTTCAGGGGGAGGGTATGGCTACACCTTC
TRBJ1-2 | TRBD1 | TRBV7-7 | NA | CASSLEGNVRGGTYGYTF | TGTGCTAGCAGCTTAGAGGGAAACGTCAGGGGGGGGACCTATGGCTACACCTTC
TRBJ1-1 | TRBD1 | TRBV5-5 | NA | CASSLVGTGYTEAFF | TGTGCCAGCAGCTTGGTGGGGACAGGCTACACTGAAGCTTTCTTT
TRBJ2-1 | TRBD2 | TRBV7-9 | NA | CASSSPLTGEGYNEQFF | TGTGCCAGCAGCTCCCCCCTCACGGGGGAGGGCTACAATGAGCAGTTCTTC
TRBJ1-2 | NA | TRBV2 | NA | CASSPRVRGGGYTF | TGTGCCAGCAGCCCCCGGGTACGAGGGGGGGGCTACACCTTC
TRBJ2-1 | NA | TRBV5-1 | once | CASRVEGAYNEQFF | TGCGCCAGCAGGGTCGAGGGTGCCTACAATGAGCAGTTCTTC
TRBJ1-4 | NA | TRBV13 | NA | CASSQNLGRNNEKLFF | TGTGCCAGCAGCCAGAACCTCGGACGGAATAATGAAAAACTGTTTTTT
TRBJ1-6 | NA | TRBV5-6 | NA | CASSKGPHFSYNSPLHF | TGTGCCAGCAGCAAGGGACCACACTTCTCCTATAATTCACCCCTCCACTTT
TRBJ2-7 | NA | TRBV7-6 | NA | CASSLGTGRYEQYF | TGTGCCAGCAGCTTAGGGACTGGGCGCTACGAGCAGTACTTC
TRBJ2-3 | NA | TRBV6-5 | NA | CASSYRRERSTDTQYF | TGTGCCAGCAGTTACCGAAGGGAGCGGAGCACAGATACGCAGTATTTT
TRBJ1-4 | NA | TRBV6-5 | NA | CASSYSGTGREKLFF | TGTGCCAGCAGTTACTCCGGGACGGGGCGGGAAAAACTGTTTTTT
TRBJ1-1 | NA | TRBV25-1 | NA | CASIKQGTEAFF | TGTGCCAGCATTAAGCAGGGTACTGAAGCTTTCTTT
TRBJ1-3 | NA | TRBV7-9 | NA | CASSLAGFRSGNTIYF | TGTGCCAGCAGCTTGGCAGGGTTCAGGTCTGGAAACACCATATATTTT
TRBJ1-4 | TRBD1 | TRBV7-7 | NA | CASSTRGLTNEKLFF | TGTGCTAGCAGCACCAGGGGGCTTACTAATGAAAAACTGTTTTTT
TRBJ2-7 | NA | TRBV7-6 | NA | CASSLGVGERQQYF | TGTGCCAGCAGCTTAGGGGTAGGAGAGCGGCAGCAGTACTTC
TRBJ1-1 | NA | TRBV9 | NA | CASSVEDLTEAFF | TGTGCCAGCAGCGTAGAAGACCTTACTGAAGCTTTCTTT
TRBJ1-1 | NA | TRBV5-1 | NA | CASSSLGDTEAFF | TGCGCCAGCAGCTCACTTGGGGACACTGAAGCTTTCTTT
TRBJ1-2 | TRBD1 | TRBV9 | NA | CASSAGQAGYGYTF | TGTGCCAGCAGCGCAGGACAGGCCGGCTATGGCTACACCTTC